This TCR beta chain was sequenced for a study of shared clonotypes between healthy human individuals. V lost 8 bases and J 2 bases, leaving 4 bases between the germline ends. The CDR3 has 12 amino acids. The germline V gene has CDR1 SNHLY and CDR2 FYNNEI. Sequencing was performed with immunoSEQ multiplex PCR; in TCRdb, only in-frame clones are kept and a portion is missing. The sample lists millions of clones, 85% to 95% occurring once. This receptor was obtained from a young man in good health. Some clones in this sample may be carry-over from other donors' samples. The rearrangement uses TRBV2 and TRBJ2-6; D gene ambiguous. The sequencing sample was made of naive CD4+ T cells from PBMCs. Subset defined: CD45RA+ positively selected. The CDR3 loop reads CASRTGANVLTF. DNA of the CDR3: TGTGCCAGCCGGACTGGGGCCAACGTCCTGACTTTC.